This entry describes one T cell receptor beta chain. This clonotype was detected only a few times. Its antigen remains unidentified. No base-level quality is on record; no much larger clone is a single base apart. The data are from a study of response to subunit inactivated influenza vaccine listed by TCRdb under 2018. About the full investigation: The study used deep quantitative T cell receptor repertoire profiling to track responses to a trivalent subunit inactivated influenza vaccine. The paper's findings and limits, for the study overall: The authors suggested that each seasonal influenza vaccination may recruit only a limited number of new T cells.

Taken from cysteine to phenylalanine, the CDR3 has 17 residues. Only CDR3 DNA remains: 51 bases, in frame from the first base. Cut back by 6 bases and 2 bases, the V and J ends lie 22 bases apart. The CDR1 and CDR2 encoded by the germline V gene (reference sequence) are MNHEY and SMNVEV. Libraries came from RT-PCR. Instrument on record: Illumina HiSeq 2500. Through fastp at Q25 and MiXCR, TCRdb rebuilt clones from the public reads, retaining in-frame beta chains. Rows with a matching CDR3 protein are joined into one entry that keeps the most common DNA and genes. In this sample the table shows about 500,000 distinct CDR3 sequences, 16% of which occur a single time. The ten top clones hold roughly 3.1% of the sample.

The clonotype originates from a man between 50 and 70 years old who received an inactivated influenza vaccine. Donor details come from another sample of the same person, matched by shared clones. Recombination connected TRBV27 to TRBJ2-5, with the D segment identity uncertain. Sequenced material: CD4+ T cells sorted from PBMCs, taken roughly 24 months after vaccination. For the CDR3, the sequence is CASSPRSHANIQETQYF. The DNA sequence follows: TGTGCCAGCAGCCCTAGGTCCCATGCGAACATACAAGAGACCCAGTACTTC.